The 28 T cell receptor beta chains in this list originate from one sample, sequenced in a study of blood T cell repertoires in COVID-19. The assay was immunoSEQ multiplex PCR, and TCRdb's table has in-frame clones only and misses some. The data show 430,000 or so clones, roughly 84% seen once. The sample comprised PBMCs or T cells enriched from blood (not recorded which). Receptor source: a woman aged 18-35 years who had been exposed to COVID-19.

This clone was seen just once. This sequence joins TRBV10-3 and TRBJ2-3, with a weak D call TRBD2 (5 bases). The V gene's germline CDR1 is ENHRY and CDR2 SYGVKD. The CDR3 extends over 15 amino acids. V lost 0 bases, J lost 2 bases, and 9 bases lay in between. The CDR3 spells CAISESGLLTDTQYF. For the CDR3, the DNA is TGTGCCATCAGTGAGTCAGGACTTCTCACAGATACGCAGTATTTT.

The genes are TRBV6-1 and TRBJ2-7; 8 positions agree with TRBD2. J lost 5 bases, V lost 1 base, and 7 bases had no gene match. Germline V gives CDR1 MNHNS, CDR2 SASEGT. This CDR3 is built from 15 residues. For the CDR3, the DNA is TGTGCCAGCAGTGAAGGTGGTAGCGGGATCAACGAGCAGTACTTC. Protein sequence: CASSEGGSGINEQYF.

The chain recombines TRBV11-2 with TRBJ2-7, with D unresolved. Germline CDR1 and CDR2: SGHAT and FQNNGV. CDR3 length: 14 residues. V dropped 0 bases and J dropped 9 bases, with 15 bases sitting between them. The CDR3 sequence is CASSLDRLSVGQYF. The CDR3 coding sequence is TGTGCCAGCAGCTTAGACAGGCTATCTGTAGGGCAGTACTTC.

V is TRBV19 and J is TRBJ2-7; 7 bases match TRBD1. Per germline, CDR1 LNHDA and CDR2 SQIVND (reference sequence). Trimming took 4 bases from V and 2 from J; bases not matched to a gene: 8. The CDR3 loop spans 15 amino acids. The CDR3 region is CASSTGQRPAYEQYF. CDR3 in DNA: TGTGCCAGTAGTACGGGACAGAGACCTGCCTACGAGCAGTACTTC.

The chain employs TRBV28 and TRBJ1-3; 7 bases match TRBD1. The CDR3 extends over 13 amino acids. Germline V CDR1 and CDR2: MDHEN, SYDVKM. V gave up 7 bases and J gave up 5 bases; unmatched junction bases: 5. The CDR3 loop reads CASTLGQRNTIYF. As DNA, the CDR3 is TGTGCCAGCACTTTGGGACAGAGAAACACCATATATTTT.

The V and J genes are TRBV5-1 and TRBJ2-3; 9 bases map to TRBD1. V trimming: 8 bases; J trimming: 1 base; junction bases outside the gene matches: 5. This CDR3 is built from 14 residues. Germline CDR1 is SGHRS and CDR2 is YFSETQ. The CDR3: CASKRTGGTDTQYF. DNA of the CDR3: TGCGCCAGTAAACGGACAGGGGGCACAGATACGCAGTATTTT.

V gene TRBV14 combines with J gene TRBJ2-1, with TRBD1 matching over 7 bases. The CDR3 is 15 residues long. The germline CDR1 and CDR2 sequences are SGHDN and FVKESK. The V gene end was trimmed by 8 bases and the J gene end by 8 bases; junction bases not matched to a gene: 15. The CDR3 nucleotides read TGTGCCAGCGAACAAACCGGACAGGCTAGGGATGAGCAGTTCTTC. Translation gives CASEQTGQARDEQFF. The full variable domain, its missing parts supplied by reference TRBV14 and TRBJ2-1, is EAGVTQFPSHSVIEKGQTVTLRCDPISGHDNLYWYRRVMGKEIKFLLHFVKESKQDESGMPNNRFLAERTGGTYSTLKVQPAELEDSGVYFCASEQTGQARDEQFFGPGTRLTVL.

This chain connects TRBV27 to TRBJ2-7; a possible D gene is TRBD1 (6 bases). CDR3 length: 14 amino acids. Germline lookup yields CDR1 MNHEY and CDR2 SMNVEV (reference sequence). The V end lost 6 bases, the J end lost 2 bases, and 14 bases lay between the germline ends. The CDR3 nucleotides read TGTGCCAGCAGGGCAGGGGATAATACCTACGAGCAGTACTTC. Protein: CASRAGDNTYEQYF.

The CDR3 region is CASSTQGTNTEAFF. CDR3 nucleotide sequence: TGTGCCAGCAGTACACAGGGAACGAACACTGAAGCTTTCTTT. The chain employs TRBV6-5 and TRBJ1-1, with a tentative D call TRBD1 (6 bases). The CDR3 has 14 residues. Per the germline V gene, CDR1 is MNHEY and CDR2 is SVGAGI. The germline V and J ends were trimmed by 5 bases and 1 base, with 11 bases remaining between them.

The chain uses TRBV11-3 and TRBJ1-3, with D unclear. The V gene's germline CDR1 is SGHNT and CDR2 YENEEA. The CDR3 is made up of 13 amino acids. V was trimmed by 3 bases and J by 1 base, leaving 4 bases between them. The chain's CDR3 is CASSLESGNTIYF. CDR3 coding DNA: TGTGCCAGCAGCTTGGAGTCTGGAAACACCATATATTTT.

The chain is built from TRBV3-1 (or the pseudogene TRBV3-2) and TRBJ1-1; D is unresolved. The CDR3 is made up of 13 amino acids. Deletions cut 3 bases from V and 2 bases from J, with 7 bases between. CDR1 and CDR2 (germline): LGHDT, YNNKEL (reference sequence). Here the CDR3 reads CASSQAANTEAFF. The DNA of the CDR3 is TGTGCCAGCAGCCAGGCCGCTAACACTGAAGCTTTCTTT.

In DNA form, the CDR3 reads TGTGCCAGCAGCCAAAGAGCGGTGAGCTCCTACAATGAGCAGTTCTTC. It is translated as CASSQRAVSSYNEQFF. The chain combines TRBV3-1 (or the pseudogene TRBV3-2) with TRBJ2-1, with D possibly being TRBD2 (5 bases). The germline V gene encodes CDR1 LGHDT and CDR2 YNNKEL (reference sequence). The ends were cut back, 2 bases at V and 0 bases at J, with 11 bases in the middle. The length of the CDR3 is 16 residues.

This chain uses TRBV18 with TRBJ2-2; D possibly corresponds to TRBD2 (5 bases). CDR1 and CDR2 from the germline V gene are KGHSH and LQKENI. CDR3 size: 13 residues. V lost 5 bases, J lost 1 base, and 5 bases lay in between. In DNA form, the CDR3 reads TGTGCCAGCTCAGAGGGGAACACCGGGGAGCTGTTTTTT. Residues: CASSEGNTGELFF.

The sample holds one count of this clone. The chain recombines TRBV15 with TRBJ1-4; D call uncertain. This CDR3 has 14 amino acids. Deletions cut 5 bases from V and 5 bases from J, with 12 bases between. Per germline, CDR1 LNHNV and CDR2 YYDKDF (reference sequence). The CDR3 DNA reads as TGTGCCACCAGCCGCTTAGCCGAGAATGAAAAACTGTTTTTT. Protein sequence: CATSRLAENEKLFF.

CDR3 sequence (DNA): TGTGCCAGCAGCTTCGGGGTAGCCAAAAACATTCAGTACTTC. Translating it yields CASSFGVAKNIQYF. The chain carries TRBV13 and TRBJ2-4, with D perhaps matching TRBD2 (5 bases). The length of the CDR3 is 14 residues. Trimming cost V 3 bases and J 0 bases, with 6 bases left between them. Looked up from germline, CDR1 is PRHDT and CDR2 is FYEKMQ (reference sequence).

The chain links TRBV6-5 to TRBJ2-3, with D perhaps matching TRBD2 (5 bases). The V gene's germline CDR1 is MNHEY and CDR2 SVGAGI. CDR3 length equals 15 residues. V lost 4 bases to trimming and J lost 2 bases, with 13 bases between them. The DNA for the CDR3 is TGTGCCAGCAGTTTCGGGGATCCTCTCACAGATACGCAGTATTTT. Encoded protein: CASSFGDPLTDTQYF.

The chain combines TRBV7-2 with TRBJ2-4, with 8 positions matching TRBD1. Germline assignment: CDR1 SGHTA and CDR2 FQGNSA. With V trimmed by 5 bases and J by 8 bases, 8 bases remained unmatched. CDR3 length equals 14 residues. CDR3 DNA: TGTGCCAGCAGCGGACAGGGTGCCGTGGACATTCAGTACTTC. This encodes CASSGQGAVDIQYF.

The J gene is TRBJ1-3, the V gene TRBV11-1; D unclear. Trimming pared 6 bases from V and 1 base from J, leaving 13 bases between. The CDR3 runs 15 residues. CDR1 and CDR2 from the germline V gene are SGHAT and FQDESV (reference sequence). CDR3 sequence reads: CASRVRQGSGNTIYF. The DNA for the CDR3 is TGTGCCAGCAGGGTGCGACAAGGTTCTGGAAACACCATATATTTT.

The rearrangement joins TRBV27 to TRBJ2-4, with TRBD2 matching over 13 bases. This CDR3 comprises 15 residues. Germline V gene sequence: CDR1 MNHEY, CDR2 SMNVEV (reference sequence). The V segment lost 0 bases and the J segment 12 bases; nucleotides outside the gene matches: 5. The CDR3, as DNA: TGTGCCAGCAGTTTATCGCGGACTAGCGGGGGCCATCAGTACTTC. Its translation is CASSLSRTSGGHQYF.

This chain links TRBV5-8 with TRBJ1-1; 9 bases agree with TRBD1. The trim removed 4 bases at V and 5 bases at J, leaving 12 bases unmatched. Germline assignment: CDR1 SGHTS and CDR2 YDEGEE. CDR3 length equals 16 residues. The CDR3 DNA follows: TGTGCCAGCAGCCCCGGGACAGGGAATATTGTGACTGAAGCTTTCTTT. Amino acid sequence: CASSPGTGNIVTEAFF.

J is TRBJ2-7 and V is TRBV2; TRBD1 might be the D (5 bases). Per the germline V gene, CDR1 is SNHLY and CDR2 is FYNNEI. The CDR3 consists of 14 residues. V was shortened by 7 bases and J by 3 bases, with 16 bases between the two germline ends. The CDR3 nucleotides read TGTGCCAGCAATGACAGTCCTCAATTCTACGAGCAGTACTTC. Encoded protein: CASNDSPQFYEQYF.

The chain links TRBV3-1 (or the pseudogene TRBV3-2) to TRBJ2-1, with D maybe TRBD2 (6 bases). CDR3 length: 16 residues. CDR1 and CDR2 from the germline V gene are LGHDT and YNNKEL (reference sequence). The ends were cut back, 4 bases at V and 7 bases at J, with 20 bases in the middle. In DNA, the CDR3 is TGTGCCAGCAGCCCGGGTGTTAGGGACCGGGGGAATGAGCAGTTCTTC. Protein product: CASSPGVRDRGNEQFF.

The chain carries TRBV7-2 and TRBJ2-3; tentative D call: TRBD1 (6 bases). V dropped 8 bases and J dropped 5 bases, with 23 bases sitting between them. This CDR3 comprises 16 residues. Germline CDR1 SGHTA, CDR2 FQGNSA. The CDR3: CASGRGGGGRGDTQYF. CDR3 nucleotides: TGTGCCAGCGGACGTGGGGGCGGAGGTAGGGGAGATACGCAGTATTTT. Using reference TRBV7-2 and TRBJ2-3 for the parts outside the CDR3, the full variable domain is GAGVSQSPSNKVTEKGKDVELRCDPISGHTALYWYRQSLGQGLEFLIYFQGNSAPDKSGLPSDRFSAERTGGSVSTLTIQRTQQEDSAVYLCASGRGGGGRGDTQYFGPGTRLTVL.

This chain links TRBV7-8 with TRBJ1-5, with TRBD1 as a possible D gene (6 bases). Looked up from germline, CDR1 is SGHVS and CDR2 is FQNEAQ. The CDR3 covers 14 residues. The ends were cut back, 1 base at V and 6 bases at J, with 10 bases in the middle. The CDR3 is CASSLVDRSQPQHF. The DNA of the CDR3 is TGTGCCAGCAGCTTAGTCGACAGGTCTCAGCCCCAGCATTTT.

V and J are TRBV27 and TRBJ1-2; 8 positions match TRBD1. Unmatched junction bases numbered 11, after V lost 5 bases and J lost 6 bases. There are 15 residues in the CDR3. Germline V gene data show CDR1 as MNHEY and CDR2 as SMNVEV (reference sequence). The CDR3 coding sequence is TGTGCCAGCAGTCCTAGGACAGGGACCCCAGATGGCTACACCTTC. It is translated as CASSPRTGTPDGYTF.

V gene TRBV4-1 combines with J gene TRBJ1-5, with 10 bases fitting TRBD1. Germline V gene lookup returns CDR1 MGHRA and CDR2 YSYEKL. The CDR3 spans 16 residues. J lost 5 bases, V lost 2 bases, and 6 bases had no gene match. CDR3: CASSQLGQGNDQPQHF. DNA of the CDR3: TGCGCCAGCAGCCAACTGGGACAGGGGAACGATCAGCCCCAGCATTTT.

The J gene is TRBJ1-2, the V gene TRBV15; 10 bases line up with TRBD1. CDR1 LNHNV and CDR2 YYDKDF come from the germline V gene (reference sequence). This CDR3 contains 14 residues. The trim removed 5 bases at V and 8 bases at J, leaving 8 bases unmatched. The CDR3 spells CATSGRQGARGYTF. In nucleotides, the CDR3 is TGTGCCACCAGCGGCAGACAGGGGGCGCGGGGCTACACCTTC.

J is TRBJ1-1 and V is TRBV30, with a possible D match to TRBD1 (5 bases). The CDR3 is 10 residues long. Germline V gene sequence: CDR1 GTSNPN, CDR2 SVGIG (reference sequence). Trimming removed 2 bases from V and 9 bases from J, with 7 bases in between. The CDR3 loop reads CAWSKGKAFF. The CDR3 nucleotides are TGTGCCTGGAGTAAGGGGAAAGCTTTCTTT. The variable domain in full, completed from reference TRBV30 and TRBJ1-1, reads SQTIHQWPATLVQPVGSPLSLECTVEGTSNPNLYWYRQAAGRGLQLLFYSVGIGQISSEVPQNLSASRPQDRQFILSSKKLLLSDSGFYLCAWSKGKAFFGQGTRLTVV.